The clone carrying this T cell receptor (beta chain) showed up many times. Antigen: not known. The data were taken from a study of human T cells and chemical hapten exposure. Study-level background: Investigators sensitized 2 cm by 2 cm of upper inner arm skin with 2% DPC. Findings of the study overall: TCRs exceeding a frequency of 1 in 1000 stayed unchanged under DPC sensitization.

Described time point: patch test 1, 2 weeks after DPC sensitization. Regarding treatment: therapeutic diphenylcyclopropenone sensitization with weekly scalp DPC. Whole blood that had not been fractionated was the source of extracted total RNA. The library labeled individual cDNA molecules by adding unique molecular identifiers to them. TCRdb recomputed calls from the RACE reads with MiXCR, one row per CDR3 protein. The sample has about 37,000 distinct CDR3 sequences, around 6.8% seen once; the top ten hold roughly 9.1%. V shed 6 bases and J 6 bases; nucleotides not matched to a gene: 7. This CDR3 comprises 13 residues.

The receptor comes from a woman aged 25 to 45 with alopecia areata. Some clones in this sample may be carry-over from other donors' samples. Sequences were derived from whole blood, sampled in connection with sensitization to the hapten diphenylcyclopropenone (DPC). This chain connects TRBV12-3 or TRBV12-4 to TRBJ1-2; 7 bases align to TRBD1. The CDR3 coding sequence is TGTGCCAGCAGGACGGACAGGACCGATGGCTACACCTTC. Translated: CASRTDRTDGYTF.